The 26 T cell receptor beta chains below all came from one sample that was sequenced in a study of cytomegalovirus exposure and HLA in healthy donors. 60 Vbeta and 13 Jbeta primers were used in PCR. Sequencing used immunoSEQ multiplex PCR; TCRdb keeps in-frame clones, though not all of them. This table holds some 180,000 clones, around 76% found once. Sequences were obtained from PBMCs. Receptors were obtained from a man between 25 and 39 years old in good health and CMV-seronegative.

CDR3 sequence (DNA): TGCGCCAGCAGTGAAGGCAGACTCACAGATACGCAGTATTTT. Translated, it gives CASSEGRLTDTQYF. The rearrangement links TRBV10-1 to TRBJ2-3; D is unresolved. The CDR3 extends over 14 amino acids. The germline V and J ends were trimmed by 3 bases and 2 bases, with 9 bases remaining between them. CDR1 and CDR2 from the germline V gene are WNHNN and SYGVQD (reference sequence).

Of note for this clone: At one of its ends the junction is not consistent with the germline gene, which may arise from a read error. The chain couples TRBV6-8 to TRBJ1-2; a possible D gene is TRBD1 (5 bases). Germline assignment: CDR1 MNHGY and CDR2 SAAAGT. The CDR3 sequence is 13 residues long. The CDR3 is CASTGRQTSLRFF. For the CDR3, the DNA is TGTGCCAGCACCGGAAGACAGACCTCTCTCCGCTTCTTC.

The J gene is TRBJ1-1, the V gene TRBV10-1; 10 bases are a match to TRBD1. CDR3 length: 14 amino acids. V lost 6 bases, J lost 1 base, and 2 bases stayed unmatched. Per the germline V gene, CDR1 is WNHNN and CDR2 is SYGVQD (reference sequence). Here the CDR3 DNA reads TGCGCCAGCAGGGACAGGGGGAAGAACACTGAAGCTTTCTTT. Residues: CASRDRGKNTEAFF.

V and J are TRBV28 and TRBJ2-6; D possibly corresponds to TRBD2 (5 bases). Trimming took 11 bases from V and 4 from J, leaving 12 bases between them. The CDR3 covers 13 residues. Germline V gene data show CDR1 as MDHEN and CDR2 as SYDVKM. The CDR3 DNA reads TGTGCCTGTAATCCGGGGGGGGCCAACGTCCTGACTTTC. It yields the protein CACNPGGANVLTF. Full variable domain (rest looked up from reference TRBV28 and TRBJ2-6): DVKVTQSSRYLVKRTGEKVFLECVQDMDHENMFWYRQDPGLGLRLIYFSYDVKMKEKGDIPEGYSVSREKKERFSLILESASTNQTSMYLCACNPGGANVLTFGAGSRLTVL.

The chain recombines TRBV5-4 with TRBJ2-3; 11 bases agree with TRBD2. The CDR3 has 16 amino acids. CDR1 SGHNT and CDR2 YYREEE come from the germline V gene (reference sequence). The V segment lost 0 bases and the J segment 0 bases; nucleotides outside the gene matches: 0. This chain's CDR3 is CASSLGTSGSTDTQYF. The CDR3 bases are TGTGCCAGCAGCTTGGGGACTAGCGGGAGCACAGATACGCAGTATTTT.

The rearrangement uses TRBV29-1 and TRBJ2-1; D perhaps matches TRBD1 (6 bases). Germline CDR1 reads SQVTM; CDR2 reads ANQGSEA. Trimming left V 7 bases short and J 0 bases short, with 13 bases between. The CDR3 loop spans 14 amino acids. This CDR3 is CSGGTYRSYNEQFF. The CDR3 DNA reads TGCAGCGGGGGGACATACCGCTCCTACAATGAGCAGTTCTTC.

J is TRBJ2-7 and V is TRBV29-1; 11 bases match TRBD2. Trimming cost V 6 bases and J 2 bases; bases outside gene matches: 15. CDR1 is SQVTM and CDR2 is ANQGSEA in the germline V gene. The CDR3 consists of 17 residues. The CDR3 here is CSVAGLAVDIFPYEQYF. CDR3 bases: TGCAGCGTGGCGGGACTAGCGGTGGACATTTTCCCCTACGAGCAGTACTTC.

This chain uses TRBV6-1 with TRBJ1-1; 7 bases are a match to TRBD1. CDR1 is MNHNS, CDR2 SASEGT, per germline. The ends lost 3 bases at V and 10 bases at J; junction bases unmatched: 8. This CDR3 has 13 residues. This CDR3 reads CASSEAGGPGAFF. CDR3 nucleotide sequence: TGTGCCAGCAGTGAGGCAGGGGGACCTGGAGCTTTCTTT.

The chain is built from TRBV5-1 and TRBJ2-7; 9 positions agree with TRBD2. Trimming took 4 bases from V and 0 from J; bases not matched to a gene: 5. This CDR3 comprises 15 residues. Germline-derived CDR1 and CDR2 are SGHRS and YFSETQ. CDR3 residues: CASSGSGGVSYEQYF. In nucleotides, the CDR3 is TGCGCCAGCAGCGGTAGCGGGGGAGTCTCCTACGAGCAGTACTTC.

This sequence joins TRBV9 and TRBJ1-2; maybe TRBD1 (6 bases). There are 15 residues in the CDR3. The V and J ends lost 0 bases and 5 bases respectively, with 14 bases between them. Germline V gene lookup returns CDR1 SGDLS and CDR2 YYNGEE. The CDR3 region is CASSVGRGIRYGYTF. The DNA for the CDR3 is TGTGCCAGCAGCGTAGGAAGGGGGATTAGGTATGGCTACACCTTC.

This CDR3 reads CAISESAQTDLRDTQYF. The DNA of the CDR3 is TGTGCCATCAGTGAGTCGGCGCAGACAGATTTAAGGGATACGCAGTATTTT. The genes are TRBV10-3 and TRBJ2-3; D might be TRBD1 (5 bases). V shed 0 bases and J shed 6 bases, with 19 bases lying between them. This CDR3 is 17 amino acids long. Germline CDR1 and CDR2: ENHRY and SYGVKD.

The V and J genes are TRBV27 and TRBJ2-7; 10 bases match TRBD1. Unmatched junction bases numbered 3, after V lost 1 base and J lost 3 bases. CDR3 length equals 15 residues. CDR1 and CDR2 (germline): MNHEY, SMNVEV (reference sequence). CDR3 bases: TGTGCCAGCAGTTTATGGGGGGACAGGGGCTACGAGCAGTACTTC. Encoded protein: CASSLWGDRGYEQYF.

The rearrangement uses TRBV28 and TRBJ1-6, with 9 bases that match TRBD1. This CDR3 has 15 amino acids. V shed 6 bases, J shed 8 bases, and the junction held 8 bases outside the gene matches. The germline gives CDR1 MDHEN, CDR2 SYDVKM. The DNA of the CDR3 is TGTGCCAGCAGGACTCGGAGACAGGGGGATTCACCCCTCCACTTT. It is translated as CASRTRRQGDSPLHF.

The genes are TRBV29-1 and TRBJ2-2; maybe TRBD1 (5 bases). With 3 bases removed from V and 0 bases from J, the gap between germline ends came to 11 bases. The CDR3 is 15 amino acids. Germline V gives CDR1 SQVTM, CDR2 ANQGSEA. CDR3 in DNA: TGCAGCGTTGATTTTGTGACAGCGAACACCGGGGAGCTGTTTTTT. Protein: CSVDFVTANTGELFF.

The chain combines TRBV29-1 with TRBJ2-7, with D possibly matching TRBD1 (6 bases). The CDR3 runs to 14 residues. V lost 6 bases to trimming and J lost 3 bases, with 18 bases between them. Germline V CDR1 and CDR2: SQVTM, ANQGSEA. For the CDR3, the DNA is TGCAGCGTCGCGAAGGGGACATCGAACTACGAGCAGTACTTC. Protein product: CSVAKGTSNYEQYF.

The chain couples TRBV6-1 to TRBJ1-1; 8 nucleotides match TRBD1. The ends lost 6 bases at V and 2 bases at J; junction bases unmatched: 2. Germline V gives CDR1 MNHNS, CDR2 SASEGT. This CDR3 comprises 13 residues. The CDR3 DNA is TGTGCCAGCAGGGACAGGGAAAACACTGAAGCTTTCTTT. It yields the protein CASRDRENTEAFF.

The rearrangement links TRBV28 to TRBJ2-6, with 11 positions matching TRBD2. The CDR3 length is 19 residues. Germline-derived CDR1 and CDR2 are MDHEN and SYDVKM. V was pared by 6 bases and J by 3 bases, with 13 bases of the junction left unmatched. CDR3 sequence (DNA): TGTGCCAGCAGCTCCCCGGGACTAGCGGCTGCATATGGGGCCAACGTCCTGACTTTC. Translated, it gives CASSSPGLAAAYGANVLTF.

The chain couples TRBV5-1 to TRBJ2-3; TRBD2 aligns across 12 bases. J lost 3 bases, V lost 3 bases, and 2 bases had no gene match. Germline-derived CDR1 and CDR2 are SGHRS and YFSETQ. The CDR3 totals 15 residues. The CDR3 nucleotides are TGCGCCAGCAGCTCCGGGACTAGCGGGACAGATACGCAGTATTTT. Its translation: CASSSGTSGTDTQYF.

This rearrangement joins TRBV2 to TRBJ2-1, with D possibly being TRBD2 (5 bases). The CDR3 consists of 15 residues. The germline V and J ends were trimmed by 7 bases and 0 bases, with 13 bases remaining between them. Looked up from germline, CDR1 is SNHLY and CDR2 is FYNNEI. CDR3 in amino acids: CASISGSSSYNEQFF. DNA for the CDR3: TGTGCCAGCATAAGCGGCTCAAGCTCCTACAATGAGCAGTTCTTC.

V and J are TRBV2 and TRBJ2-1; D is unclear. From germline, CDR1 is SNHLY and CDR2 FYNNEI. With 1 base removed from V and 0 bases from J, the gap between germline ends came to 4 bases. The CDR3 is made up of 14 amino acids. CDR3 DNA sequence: TGTGCCAGCAGTGAAGACTACTCCTACAATGAGCAGTTCTTC. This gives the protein CASSEDYSYNEQFF.

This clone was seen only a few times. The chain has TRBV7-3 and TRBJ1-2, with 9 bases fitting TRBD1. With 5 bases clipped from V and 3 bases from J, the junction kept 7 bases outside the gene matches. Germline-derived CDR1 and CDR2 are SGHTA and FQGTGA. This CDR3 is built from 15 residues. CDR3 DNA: TGTGCCAGCAGCGCCACAGGGGGCGCGTACTATGGCTACACCTTC. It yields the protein CASSATGGAYYGYTF. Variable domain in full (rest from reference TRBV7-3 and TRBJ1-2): GAGVSQTPSNKVTEKGKYVELRCDPISGHTALYWYRQSLGQGPEFLIYFQGTGAADDSGLPNDRFFAVRPEGSVSTLKIQRTERGDSAVYLCASSATGGAYYGYTFGSGTRLTVV.

CDR3 sequence reads: CASSFSGSPNEQYF. The CDR3, as DNA: TGTGCCAGCAGTTTTAGCGGGTCTCCAAACGAGCAGTACTTC. The genes are TRBV28 and TRBJ2-7; the match to TRBD2 covers 7 bases. The CDR3 length is 14 residues. With V trimmed by 3 bases and J by 5 bases, 7 bases remained unmatched. Germline lookup yields CDR1 MDHEN and CDR2 SYDVKM.

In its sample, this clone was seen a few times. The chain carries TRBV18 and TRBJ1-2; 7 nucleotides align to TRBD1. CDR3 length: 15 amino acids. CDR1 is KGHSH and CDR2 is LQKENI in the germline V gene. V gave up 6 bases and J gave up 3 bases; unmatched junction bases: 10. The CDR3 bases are TGTGCCAGCTCTCAGACGGGACAGATTTACTATGGCTACACCTTC. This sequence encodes CASSQTGQIYYGYTF.

CDR3 sequence: CASNTDNDRGRGELFF. CDR3 bases: TGTGCCAGCAACACGGACAACGACAGGGGGCGGGGGGAGCTGTTTTTT. The V and J genes are TRBV27 and TRBJ2-2; 10 bases are a match to TRBD1. Germline V gene data show CDR1 as MNHEY and CDR2 as SMNVEV (reference sequence). The CDR3 consists of 16 residues. Trimming removed 7 bases from V and 8 bases from J; junction bases left unmatched: 13.

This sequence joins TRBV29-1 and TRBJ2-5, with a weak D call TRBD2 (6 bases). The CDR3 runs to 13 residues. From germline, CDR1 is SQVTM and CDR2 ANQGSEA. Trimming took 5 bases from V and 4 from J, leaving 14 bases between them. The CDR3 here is CSVQRGLSETQYF. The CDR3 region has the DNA TGCAGCGTTCAACGGGGGTTGTCAGAGACCCAGTACTTC.

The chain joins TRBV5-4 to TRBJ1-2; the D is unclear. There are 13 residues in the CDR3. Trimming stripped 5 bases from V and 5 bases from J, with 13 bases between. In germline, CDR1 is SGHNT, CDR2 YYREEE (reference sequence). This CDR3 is CASRPPGSYGYTF. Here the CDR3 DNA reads TGTGCCAGCAGACCGCCAGGATCTTATGGCTACACCTTC.